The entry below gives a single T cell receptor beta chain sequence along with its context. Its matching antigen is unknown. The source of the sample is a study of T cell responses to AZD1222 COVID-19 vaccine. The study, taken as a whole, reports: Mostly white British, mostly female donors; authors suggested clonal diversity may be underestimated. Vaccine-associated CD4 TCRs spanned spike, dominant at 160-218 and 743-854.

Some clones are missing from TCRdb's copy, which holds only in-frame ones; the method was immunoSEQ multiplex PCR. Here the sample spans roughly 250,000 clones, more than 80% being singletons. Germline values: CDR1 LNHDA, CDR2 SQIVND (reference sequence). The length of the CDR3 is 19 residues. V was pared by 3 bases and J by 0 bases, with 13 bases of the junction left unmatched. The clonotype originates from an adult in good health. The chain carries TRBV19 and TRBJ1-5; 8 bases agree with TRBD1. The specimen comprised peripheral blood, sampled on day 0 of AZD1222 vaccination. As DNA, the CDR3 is TGTGCCAGTAGTATTGGTAGGGCACAGGGGGAATATAGCAATCAGCCCCAGCATTTT. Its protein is CASSIGRAQGEYSNQPQHF. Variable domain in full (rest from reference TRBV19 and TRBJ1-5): DGGITQSPKYLFRKEGQNVTLSCEQNLNHDAMYWYRQDPGQGLRLIYYSQIVNDFQKGDIAEGYSVSREKKESFPLTVTSAQKNPTAFYLCASSIGRAQGEYSNQPQHFGDGTRLSIL.